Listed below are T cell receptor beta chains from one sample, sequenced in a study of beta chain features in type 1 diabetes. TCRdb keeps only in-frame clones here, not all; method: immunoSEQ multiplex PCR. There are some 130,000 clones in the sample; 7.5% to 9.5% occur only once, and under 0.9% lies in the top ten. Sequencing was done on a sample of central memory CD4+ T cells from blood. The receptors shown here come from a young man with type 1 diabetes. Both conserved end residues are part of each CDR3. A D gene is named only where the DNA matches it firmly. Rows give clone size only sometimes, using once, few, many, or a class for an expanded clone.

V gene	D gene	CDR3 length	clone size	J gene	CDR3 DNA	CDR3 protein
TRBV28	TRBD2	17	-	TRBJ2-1	TGTGCCAGCAGTCCCTACTCTAGCGGGGACTACTACAATGAGCAGTTCTTC	CASSPYSSGDYYNEQFF
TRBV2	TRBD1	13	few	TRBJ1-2	TGTGCCAGCAGGGGACAGGGTAACTATGGCTACACCTTC	CASRGQGNYGYTF
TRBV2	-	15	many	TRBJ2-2	TGTGCCAGCAGTGTGGCCCCCGGGGGCACCGGGGAGCTGTTTTTT	CASSVAPGGTGELFF
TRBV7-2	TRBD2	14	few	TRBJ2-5	TGTGCCAGCAGCCGGACTAGCGCGACAGAGACCCAGTACTTC	CASSRTSATETQYF
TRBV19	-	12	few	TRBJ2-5	TGTGCCTCCGGCGAGGGCTCGGAGACCCAGTACTTC	CASGEGSETQYF
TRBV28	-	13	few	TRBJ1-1	TGTGCCAGCAGTGTCCAGGGGATAGCTGAAGCTTTCTTT	CASSVQGIAEAFF
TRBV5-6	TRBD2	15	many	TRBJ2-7	TGTGCCAGCAGCTTGGACCCTAGCGGCCGTCGGCAGCAGTACTTC	CASSLDPSGRRQQYF
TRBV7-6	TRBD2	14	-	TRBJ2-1	TGTGCCAGCAGCCGGGGGGGGGACCAACTCGAGCAGTTCTTC	CASSRGGDQLEQFF
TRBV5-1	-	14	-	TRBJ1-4	TGCGCCAGCAGAAGGGAAGGGGGTAATGAAAAACTGTTTTTT	CASRREGGNEKLFF
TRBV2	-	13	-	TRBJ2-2	TGTGCCAGCAGTGTCCAAGCGCCCGGGGAGCTGTTTTTT	CASSVQAPGELFF
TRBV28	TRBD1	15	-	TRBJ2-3	TGTGCCAGCAGTGGCGGACAGGGGCGCACAGATACGCAGTATTTT	CASSGGQGRTDTQYF
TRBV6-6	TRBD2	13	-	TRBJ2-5	TGTGCCAGCAGTAGTCGGGGGGAGGAGACCCAGTACTTC	CASSSRGEETQYF
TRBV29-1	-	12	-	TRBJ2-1	TGCAGCGTTGACAGGGCCCACAATGAGCAGTTCTTC	CSVDRAHNEQFF
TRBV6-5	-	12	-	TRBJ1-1	TGTGCCAGCAGTTACCAAGGACAGGAAGCTTTCTTT	CASSYQGQEAFF
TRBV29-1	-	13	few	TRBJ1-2	TGCAGCGTTGAGTTGGGGCAGGGCTATGGCTACACCTTC	CSVELGQGYGYTF
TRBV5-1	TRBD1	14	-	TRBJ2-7	TGCGCCAGCAGCTTCACGGGACAGTATTCCGAGCAGTACTTC	CASSFTGQYSEQYF
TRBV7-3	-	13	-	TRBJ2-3	TGTGCCAGCAGCCCCGGGAACACAGATACGCAGTATTTT	CASSPGNTDTQYF
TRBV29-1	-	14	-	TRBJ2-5	TGCAGCGTTGACCACAATAATTTACAAGAGACCCAGTACTTC	CSVDHNNLQETQYF
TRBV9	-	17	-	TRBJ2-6	TGTGCCAGCAGCGAAAGTGGAGTGCGCTCTGGGGCCAACGTCCTGACTTTC	CASSESGVRSGANVLTF
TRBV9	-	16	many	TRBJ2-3	TGTGCCAGCAGCGTATCTAACGCGAGAGTCACAGATACGCAGTATTTT	CASSVSNARVTDTQYF
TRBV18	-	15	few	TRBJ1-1	TGTGCCAGCTCACTCTCCTCTGGTCCCGGCACTGAAGCTTTCTTT	CASSLSSGPGTEAFF
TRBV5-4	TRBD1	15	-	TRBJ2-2	TGTGCCAGCAGCTTCTGGGACAGGGGCACCGGGGAGCTGTTTTTT	CASSFWDRGTGELFF
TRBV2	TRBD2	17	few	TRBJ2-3	TGTGCCAGCAGTCCCCAGCGGGGTGGCCGCCCAGGAGATACGCAGTATTTT	CASSPQRGGRPGDTQYF
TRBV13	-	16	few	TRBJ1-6	TGTGCCAGCAGCTACTGGGCAGGGTCGACTAATTCACCCCTCCACTTT	CASSYWAGSTNSPLHF
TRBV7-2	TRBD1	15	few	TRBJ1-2	TGTGCCAGCAGCTCCCCCGACAGGGTCCAGAGGGCGTACACCTTC	CASSSPDRVQRAYTF
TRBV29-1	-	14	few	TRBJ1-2	TGCAGCGTTGACGGTGGGGGACAATCGTCCGGCTACACCTTC	CSVDGGGQSSGYTF
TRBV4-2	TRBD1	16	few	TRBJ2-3	TGTGCCAGCAGCCAACTGGGACAGGGTAGCACAGATACGCAGTATTTT	CASSQLGQGSTDTQYF
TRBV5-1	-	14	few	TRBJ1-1	TGCGCCAGCAGAGAAACGGGGTACCTCACTGAAGCTTTCTTT	CASRETGYLTEAFF
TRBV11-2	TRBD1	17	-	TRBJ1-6	TGTGCCAGCAGCCAAGATCCGACAGGGGGAACGAATTCACCCCTCCACTTT	CASSQDPTGGTNSPLHF
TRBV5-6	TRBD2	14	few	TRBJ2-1	TGTGCCAGCGGCTTAGCGGGGGGCGGGAATGAGCAGTTCTTC	CASGLAGGGNEQFF
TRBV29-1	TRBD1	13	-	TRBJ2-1	TGCAGCGTTCAGGGACAGGGACGGGGTGAGCAGTTCTTC	CSVQGQGRGEQFF
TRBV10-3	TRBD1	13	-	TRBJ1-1	TGTGCCATCAGTCAGGGGGCGGGAGCTGAAGCTTTCTTT	CAISQGAGAEAFF
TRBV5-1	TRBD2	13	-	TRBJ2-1	TGCGCCAGCAGTCCCGGACTAGCGGGGGGGTTCGTCTTC	CASSPGLAGGFVF
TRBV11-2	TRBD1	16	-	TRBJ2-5	TGTGCCAGCAGCGCACGGGCAGGGGGCGCCGCGGAGACCCAGTACTTC	CASSARAGGAAETQYF
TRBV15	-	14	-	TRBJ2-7	TGTGCCACCAGCAGAGAACAGGGTCGAGGCGAGCAGTACTTC	CATSREQGRGEQYF
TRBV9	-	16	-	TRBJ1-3	TGTGCCAGCAGCGCCCCCAGGACAGCCTCTGGAAACACCATATATTTT	CASSAPRTASGNTIYF